This TCR beta chain originates from a study of Graves' ophthalmopathy and Graves' hyperthyroidism. Germline CDR1 reads SGHTA; CDR2 reads FQGNSA. V was cut by 5 bases and J by 10 bases, with 18 bases left in between. This CDR3 is 13 amino acids long. The study amplified TCR beta CDR3 regions using RNA transcripts. In the first round, RT-PCR was carried out with HTBI primers, and a multiplex PCR formed the second round. From the multiplex PCR reads, TCRdb called clonotypes with MiXCR, one entry per CDR3 protein. Of 650,000 to 900,000 distinct CDR3 sequences listed, around 40% are singletons. This chain links TRBV7-2 with TRBJ2-7; D is perhaps TRBD1 or TRBD2 (5 bases each). This clonotype originated in an adult man with Graves' ophthalmopathy. Material: peripheral blood. CDR3 bases: TGTGCCAGCAGCCCCATGAGGGGCGGCTTTCAGTACTTC. Its translation: CASSPMRGGFQYF.